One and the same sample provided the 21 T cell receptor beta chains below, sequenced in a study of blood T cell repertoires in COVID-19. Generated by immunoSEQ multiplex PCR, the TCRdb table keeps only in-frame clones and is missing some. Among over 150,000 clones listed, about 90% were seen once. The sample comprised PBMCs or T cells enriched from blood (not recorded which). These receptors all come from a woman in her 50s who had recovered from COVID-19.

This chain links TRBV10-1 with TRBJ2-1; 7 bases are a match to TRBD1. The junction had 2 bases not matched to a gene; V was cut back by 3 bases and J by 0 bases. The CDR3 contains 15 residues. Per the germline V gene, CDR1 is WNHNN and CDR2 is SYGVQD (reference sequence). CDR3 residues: CASSDSGGSYNEQFF. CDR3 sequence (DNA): TGCGCCAGCAGTGATTCAGGGGGCTCCTACAATGAGCAGTTCTTC.

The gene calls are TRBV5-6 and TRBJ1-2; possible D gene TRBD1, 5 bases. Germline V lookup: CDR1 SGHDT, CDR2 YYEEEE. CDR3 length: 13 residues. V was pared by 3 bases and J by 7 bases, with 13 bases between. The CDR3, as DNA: TGTGCCAGCAGCTCCCCGGGGGGTCCTGGCTACACCTTC. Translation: CASSSPGGPGYTF. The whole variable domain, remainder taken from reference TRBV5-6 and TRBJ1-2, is DAGVTQSPTHLIKTRGQQVTLRCSPKSGHDTVSWYQQALGQGPQFIFQYYEEEERQRGNFPDRFSGHQFPNYSSELNVNALLLGDSALYLCASSSPGGPGYTFGSGTRLTVV.

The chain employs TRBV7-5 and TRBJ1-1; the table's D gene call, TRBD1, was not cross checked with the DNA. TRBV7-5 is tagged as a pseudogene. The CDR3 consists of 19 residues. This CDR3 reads CARSLPPEGIEGENTEAFF. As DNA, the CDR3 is TGTGCCAGAAGCTTACCGCCGGAAGGGATAGAGGGGGAGAACACTGAAGCTTTCTTT.

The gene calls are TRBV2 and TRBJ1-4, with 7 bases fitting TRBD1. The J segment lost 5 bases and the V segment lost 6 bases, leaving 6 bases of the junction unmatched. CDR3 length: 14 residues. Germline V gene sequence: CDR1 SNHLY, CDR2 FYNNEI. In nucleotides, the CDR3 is TGTGCCAGCAGGCCGGGAGGGGGCAATGAAAAACTGTTTTTT. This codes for CASRPGGGNEKLFF.

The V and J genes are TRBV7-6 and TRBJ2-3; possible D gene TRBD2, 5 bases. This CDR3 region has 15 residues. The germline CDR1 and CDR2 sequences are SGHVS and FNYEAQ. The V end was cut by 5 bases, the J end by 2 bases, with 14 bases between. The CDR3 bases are TGTGCCAGCAGCAGAGGACTGGGCAACACAGATACGCAGTATTTT. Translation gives CASSRGLGNTDTQYF.

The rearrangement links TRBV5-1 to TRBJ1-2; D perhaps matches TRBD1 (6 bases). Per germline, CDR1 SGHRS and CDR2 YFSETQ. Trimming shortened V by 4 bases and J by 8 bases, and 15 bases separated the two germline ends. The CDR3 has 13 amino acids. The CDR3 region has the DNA TGCGCCAGCAGCGACACAGGCGGGGGCGGCTACACCTTC. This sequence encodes CASSDTGGGGYTF.

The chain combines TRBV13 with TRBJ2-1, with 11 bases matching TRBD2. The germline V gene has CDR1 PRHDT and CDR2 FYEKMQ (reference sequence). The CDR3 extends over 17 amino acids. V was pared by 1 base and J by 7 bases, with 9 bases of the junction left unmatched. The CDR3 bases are TGTGCCAGCAGCTTAGCGGTAGCGGGAGGGCCTGGGAATGAGCAGTTCTTC. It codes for CASSLAVAGGPGNEQFF.

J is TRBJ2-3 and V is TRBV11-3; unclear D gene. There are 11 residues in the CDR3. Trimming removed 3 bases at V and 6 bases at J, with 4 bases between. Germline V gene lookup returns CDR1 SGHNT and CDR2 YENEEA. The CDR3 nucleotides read TGTGCCAGCAGCTTGTATGATACGCAGTATTTT. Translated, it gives CASSLYDTQYF.

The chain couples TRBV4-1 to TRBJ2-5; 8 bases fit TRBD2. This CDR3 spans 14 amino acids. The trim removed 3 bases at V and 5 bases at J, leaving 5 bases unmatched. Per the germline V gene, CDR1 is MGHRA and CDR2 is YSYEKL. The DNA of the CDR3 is TGCGCCAGCAGCCATAGCGGGACACGGGAGACCCAGTACTTC. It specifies CASSHSGTRETQYF.

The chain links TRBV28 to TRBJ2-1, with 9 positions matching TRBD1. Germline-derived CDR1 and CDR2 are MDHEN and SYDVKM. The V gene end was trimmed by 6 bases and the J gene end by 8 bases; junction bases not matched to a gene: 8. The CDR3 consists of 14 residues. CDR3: CASRPTGGSDEQFF. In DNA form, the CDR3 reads TGTGCCAGCAGGCCGACAGGGGGTAGCGATGAGCAGTTCTTC.

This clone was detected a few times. CDR3 nucleotide sequence: TGTGCCACCAGCAGACTAGTTAGCTACAATGAGCAGTTCTTC. It codes for CATSRLVSYNEQFF. The chain uses TRBV15 and TRBJ2-1, with no clear D. This CDR3 has 14 amino acids. Trimming shortened V by 2 bases and J by 3 bases, and 8 bases separated the two germline ends. Germline CDR1 LNHNV, CDR2 YYDKDF (reference sequence).

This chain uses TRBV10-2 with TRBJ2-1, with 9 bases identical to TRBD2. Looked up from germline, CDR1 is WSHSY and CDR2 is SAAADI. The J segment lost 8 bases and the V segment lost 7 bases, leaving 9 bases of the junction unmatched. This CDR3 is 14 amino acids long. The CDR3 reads CASIRTSAEYEQFF. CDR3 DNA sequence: TGCGCCAGCATAAGGACTAGCGCAGAATATGAGCAGTTCTTC.

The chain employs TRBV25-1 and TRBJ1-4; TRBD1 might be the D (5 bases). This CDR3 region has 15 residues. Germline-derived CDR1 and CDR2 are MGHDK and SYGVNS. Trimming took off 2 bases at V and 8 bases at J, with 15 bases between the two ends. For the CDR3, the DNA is TGTGCCAGCAGTGAAGTAGGGGCTTTAGGGGAAAAACTGTTTTTT. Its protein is CASSEVGALGEKLFF.

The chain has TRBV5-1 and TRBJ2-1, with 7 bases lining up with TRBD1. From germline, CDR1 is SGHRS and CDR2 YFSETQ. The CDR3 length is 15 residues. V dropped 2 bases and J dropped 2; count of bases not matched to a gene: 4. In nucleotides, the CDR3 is TGCGCCAGCAGCTTACCCGGGACAGCCTACAATGAGCAGTTCTTC. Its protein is CASSLPGTAYNEQFF.

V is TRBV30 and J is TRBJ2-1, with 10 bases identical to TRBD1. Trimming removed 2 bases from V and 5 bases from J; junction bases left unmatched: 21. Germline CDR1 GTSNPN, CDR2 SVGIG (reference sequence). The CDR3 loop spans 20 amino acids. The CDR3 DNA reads TGTGCCTGGAGTAGGGGAAGGAGCTATTACCGGGACAGGGGTCACAATGAGCAGTTCTTC. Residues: CAWSRGRSYYRDRGHNEQFF.

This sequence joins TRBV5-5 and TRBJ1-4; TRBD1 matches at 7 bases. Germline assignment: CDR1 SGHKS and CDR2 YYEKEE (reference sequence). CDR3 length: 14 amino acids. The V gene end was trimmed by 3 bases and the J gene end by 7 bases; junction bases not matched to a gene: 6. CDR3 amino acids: CASSYDRVGEKLFF. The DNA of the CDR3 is TGTGCCAGCAGCTACGACAGGGTTGGTGAAAAACTGTTTTTT.

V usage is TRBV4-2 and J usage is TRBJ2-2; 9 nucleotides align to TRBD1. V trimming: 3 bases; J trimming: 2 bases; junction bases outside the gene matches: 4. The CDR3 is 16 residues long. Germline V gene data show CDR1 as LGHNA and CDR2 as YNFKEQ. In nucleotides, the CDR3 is TGTGCCAGCAGCCAGGTGGGACAGGGAAACACCGGGGAGCTGTTTTTT. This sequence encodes CASSQVGQGNTGELFF.

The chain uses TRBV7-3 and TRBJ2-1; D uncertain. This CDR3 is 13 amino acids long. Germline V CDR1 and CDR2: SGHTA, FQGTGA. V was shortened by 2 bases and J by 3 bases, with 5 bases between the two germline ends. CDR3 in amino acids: CASSLDSYNEQFF. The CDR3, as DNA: TGTGCCAGCAGCTTAGATAGCTACAATGAGCAGTTCTTC.

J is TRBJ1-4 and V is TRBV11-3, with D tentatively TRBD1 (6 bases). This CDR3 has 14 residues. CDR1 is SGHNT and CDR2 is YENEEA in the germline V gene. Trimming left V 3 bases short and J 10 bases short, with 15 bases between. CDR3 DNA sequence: TGTGCCAGCAGCTTTCCCGGGACAAGGGGAAAACTGTTTTTT. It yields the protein CASSFPGTRGKLFF.

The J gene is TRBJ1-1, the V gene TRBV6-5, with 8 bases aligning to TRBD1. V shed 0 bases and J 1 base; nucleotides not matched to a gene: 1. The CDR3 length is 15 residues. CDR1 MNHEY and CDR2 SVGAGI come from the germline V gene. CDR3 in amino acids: CASSYSGQGNTEAFF. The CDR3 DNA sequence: TGTGCCAGCAGTTACTCTGGACAGGGGAACACTGAAGCTTTCTTT.

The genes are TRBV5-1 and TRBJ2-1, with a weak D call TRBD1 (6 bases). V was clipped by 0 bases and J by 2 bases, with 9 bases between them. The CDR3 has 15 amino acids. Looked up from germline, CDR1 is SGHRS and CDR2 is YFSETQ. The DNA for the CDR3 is TGCGCCAGCAGCTTGGCACAGGGTGCCTACAATGAGCAGTTCTTC. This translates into CASSLAQGAYNEQFF.